This T cell receptor (beta chain) was identified during a study of T cell changes during pregnancy in multiple sclerosis. Trimming removed 5 bases from V and 2 bases from J; junction bases left unmatched: 14. The CDR3 runs to 18 residues. Looked up from germline, CDR1 is SEHNR and CDR2 is FQNEAQ (reference sequence). Sequencing was performed with immunoSEQ multiplex PCR; in TCRdb, only in-frame clones are kept and a portion is missing. The sample includes 61,000 or so clones, 85% to 95% seen only once; the top ten take over 0.35%. The sample was CD4+ T cells from peripheral blood mononuclear cells, taken before pregnancy. The chain joins TRBV7-9 to TRBJ2-7, with 11 bases matching TRBD2. The origin of this receptor is a female donor with multiple sclerosis, enrolled in a pregnancy study. The chain's CDR3 is CASSATHLIAGGTYEQYF. CDR3 nucleotides: TGTGCCAGCAGCGCTACCCACTTGATAGCGGGAGGGACCTACGAGCAGTACTTC.